These T cell receptor beta chains were read from a single sample in a study of T cells in Graves' hyperthyroidism and ophthalmopathy. TCRdb reprocessed the multiplex PCR reads via MiXCR and lists one record per CDR3 protein. The sample lists around 620,000 distinct CDR3 sequences; 13% to 15% were seen once. Sequenced sample: blood. The receptors derive from a woman between 18 and 29 years old with Graves' ophthalmopathy. Each CDR3 is given with its conserved first and last residue. A D gene is named only where the DNA matches it firmly. Rows may omit the clone size; those that give it use once, few, many or a size class.

>TRBD2|many|TRBV12-3/TRBV12-4|TRBJ2-3
TGTGCCAGCAAAGTAGGGGTAGCGGGAGGCACAGATACGCAGTATTTT
CASKVGVAGGTDTQYF
>TRBD2|many|TRBV6-5|TRBJ2-5
TGTGCCAGCAGTTACTCGGCCCTACTAGCGGGCCAAGAGACCCAGTACTTC
CASSYSALLAGQETQYF
>NA|few|TRBV12-5|TRBJ2-2
TGTGCTAGTGGTTTCGGGAGCGAGGCACCGGATGCCGGGGAGCTGTTTTTT
CASGFGSEAPDAGELFF
>NA|NA|TRBV20-1|TRBJ2-5
TGCAGTGCAACCGCCTCGGGGGAGACCCAGTACTTC
CSATASGETQYF
>TRBD1|NA|TRBV6-1|TRBJ1-1
TGTGCCAGCAGCACCGTAGGGACAGGGATCGTAAAACTGGCTTTCTTT
CASSTVGTGIVKLAFF
>TRBD1|many|TRBV7-3|TRBJ2-3
TGTGCCAGCAGCTTCGACAGGGCAGATACGCAGTATTTT
CASSFDRADTQYF
>TRBD2|few|TRBV7-9|TRBJ2-5
TGTGCCAGCAGCTCAGGGACTAGCGGGAGGATGGGGCAAGAGACCCAGTACTTC
CASSSGTSGRMGQETQYF
>NA|few|TRBV10-3|TRBJ2-2
TGTGCCATCAAGCTCGAGAACACCGGGGAGCTGTTTTTT
CAIKLENTGELFF
>NA|many|TRBV10-3|TRBJ2-7
TGTGCGGAGGACTTAACCTACGAGCAGTACTTC
CAEDLTYEQYF
>NA|NA|TRBV27|TRBJ2-6
TGTGCCACCCGCGAGGGGGGAACTGGGGCCAACGTCCTGACTTTC
CATREGGTGANVLTF
>NA|few|TRBV2|TRBJ2-7
TGTGCCAGCAGGTTGTCAGGCTACGAGCAGTACTTC
CASRLSGYEQYF
>NA|NA|TRBV4-1|TRBJ1-3
TGCGCCAGCGGCCACACACCAGGAAGACCGATCGGAAACACCATATATTTT
CASGHTPGRPIGNTIYF
>TRBD1|many|TRBV7-9|TRBJ1-1
TGTGCCAGCAGCTTAGATAGGGGGCGTCTCACTGAAGCTTTCTTT
CASSLDRGRLTEAFF
>TRBD1|few|TRBV19|TRBJ2-7
TGTGCCAGTAGTATTGCCGCGACAGGGTTCTCTGGGGCAGTCTACGAGCAGTACTTC
CASSIAATGFSGAVYEQYF
>TRBD1|many|TRBV6-6|TRBJ1-2
TGTGCCAGCAGTTACTCAGGGGGCGGGTTCTATGGCTACACCTTC
CASSYSGGGFYGYTF